Each of the 3 T cell receptor beta chains below was sequenced from the same sample in a study of OX40 agonist ivuxolimab in advanced cancers. The data were produced by immunoSEQ multiplex PCR, yet TCRdb's version contains in-frame clones alone and is incomplete. The sample contains tens of thousands of clones, approximately 80% of which appear only once. The sample consisted of CD4+ or CD8+ T cells sorted from blood, taken in a trial of the OX40 agonist ivuxolimab. These receptors all stem from an adult with an advanced solid tumor such as melanoma, head and neck, liver or kidney cancer.

The chain uses TRBV28 and TRBJ1-6; unclear D gene. The CDR3 spans 12 residues. Trimming shortened V by 3 bases and J by 7 bases, and 4 bases separated the two germline ends. CDR1 is MDHEN and CDR2 is SYDVKM in the germline V gene. This chain's CDR3 is CASSFGNSPLHF. The CDR3, as DNA: TGTGCCAGCAGTTTTGGGAATTCACCCCTCCACTTT.

The chain joins TRBV5-1 to TRBJ2-7; 7 bases agree with TRBD1. V shed 4 bases, J shed 3 bases, and the junction held 7 bases outside the gene matches. The CDR3 is made up of 14 amino acids. CDR1 and CDR2 from the germline V gene are SGHRS and YFSETQ. The CDR3 protein is CASSPTGSLYEQYF. The CDR3 DNA reads as TGCGCCAGCAGCCCGACAGGGTCCCTCTACGAGCAGTACTTC.

This chain uses TRBV28 with TRBJ1-2, with 9 positions matching TRBD1. V lost 6 bases, J lost 0 bases, and 5 bases stayed unmatched. Germline V lookup: CDR1 MDHEN, CDR2 SYDVKM. The CDR3 extends over 15 amino acids. The CDR3 protein is CASSEQGATNYGYTF. The CDR3 DNA is TGTGCCAGCAGCGAACAGGGGGCGACTAACTATGGCTACACCTTC.